Each of the 23 T cell receptor beta chains below was sequenced from the same sample in a study of blood T cell repertoires in COVID-19. Measured with immunoSEQ multiplex PCR; TCRdb has only the in-frame clones, and not every one. Of approximately 170,000 clones in the sample, about 86% were seen once. Sequenced sample: peripheral blood. These receptors were obtained from a woman aged 80 or older with acute or convalescent COVID-19.

V gene TRBV27 combines with J gene TRBJ2-3; D call uncertain. The germline V and J ends were trimmed by 0 bases and 5 bases, with 9 bases remaining between them. CDR1 and CDR2 (germline): MNHEY, SMNVEV (reference sequence). The CDR3 sequence is 14 residues long. The CDR3 loop reads CASSLSRVEDTQYF. The CDR3 DNA is TGTGCCAGCAGTTTATCACGGGTCGAAGATACGCAGTATTTT.

The chain recombines TRBV18 with TRBJ1-5; D possibly corresponds to TRBD1 (5 bases). CDR3 length: 15 residues. The germline CDR1 and CDR2 sequences are KGHSH and LQKENI. Trimming removed 3 bases from V and 3 bases from J, with 12 bases in between. This CDR3 is CASSPTWGNNQPQHF. The CDR3 nucleotides are TGTGCCAGCTCACCCACTTGGGGCAACAATCAGCCCCAGCATTTT.

J is TRBJ2-7 and V is TRBV27; D not certain. This CDR3 contains 15 residues. With 1 base removed from V and 4 bases from J, the gap between germline ends came to 14 bases. Germline V gene lookup returns CDR1 MNHEY and CDR2 SMNVEV (reference sequence). CDR3 coding DNA: TGTGCCAGCAGTTTATATTCCCATGGGCCTTACGAGCAGTACTTC. Its protein product is CASSLYSHGPYEQYF.

In the case of this clone: The sample contains more than one DNA sequence encoding this CDR3. The CDR3 bases are TGTGCCAGCAGCTTGGGAGGGAGCTCCTACAATGAGCAGTTCTTC. Protein product: CASSLGGSSYNEQFF. The J gene is TRBJ2-1, the V gene TRBV5-4; TRBD2 might be the D (5 bases). The V and J ends lost 0 bases and 0 bases respectively, with 7 bases between them. This CDR3 is 15 amino acids long. CDR1 SGHNT and CDR2 YYREEE come from the germline V gene (reference sequence).

CDR3 sequence reads: CASRRTLADNEQFF. Written as DNA, the CDR3 is TGTGCCAGCAGGCGAACACTAGCGGACAATGAGCAGTTCTTC. The J gene is TRBJ2-1, the V gene TRBV7-2; 8 bases match TRBD2. With V trimmed by 6 bases and J by 5 bases, 6 bases remained unmatched. This CDR3 has 14 amino acids. Per the germline V gene, CDR1 is SGHTA and CDR2 is FQGNSA.

This CDR3 is CASKMHNRGSPLHF. In DNA, the CDR3 is TGTGCCAGCAAGATGCACAATCGGGGTTCACCCCTCCACTTT. The chain is built from TRBV2 and TRBJ1-6; D is uncertain. Germline CDR1 is SNHLY and CDR2 is FYNNEI. This CDR3 has 14 residues. Deletions cut 7 bases from V and 9 bases from J, with 16 bases between.

The J gene is TRBJ2-3, the V gene TRBV4-3; the match to TRBD2 covers 12 bases. The CDR3 loop spans 16 amino acids. Trimming at V came to 2 bases and at J to 4 bases, leaving 4 bases not matched to a gene. Per the germline V gene, CDR1 is LGHNA and CDR2 is YSLEER. The CDR3 region is CASSQSPSGGADTQYF. The CDR3 DNA reads as TGCGCCAGCAGCCAATCCCCTAGCGGGGGGGCAGATACGCAGTATTTT.

This chain joins TRBV14 and TRBJ2-3, with D perhaps matching TRBD2 (5 bases). Per germline, CDR1 SGHDN and CDR2 FVKESK. Between the trimmed V and J ends, which lost 4 bases and 1 base, there was a span of 9 bases. This CDR3 has 14 residues. For the CDR3, the DNA is TGTGCCAGCAGCCTCGACTATCGCACAGATACGCAGTATTTT. It specifies CASSLDYRTDTQYF. The whole variable domain, remainder taken from reference TRBV14 and TRBJ2-3, is EAGVTQFPSHSVIEKGQTVTLRCDPISGHDNLYWYRRVMGKEIKFLLHFVKESKQDESGMPNNRFLAERTGGTYSTLKVQPAELEDSGVYFCASSLDYRTDTQYFGPGTRLTVL.

This chain links TRBV5-6 with TRBJ2-7, with 12 bases that match TRBD2. CDR1 is SGHDT, CDR2 YYEEEE, per germline. V dropped 1 base and J dropped 5; count of bases not matched to a gene: 1. This CDR3 is built from 14 residues. This CDR3 reads CASSLLAGGNEQYF. The CDR3 coding sequence is TGTGCCAGCAGCTTGCTAGCGGGGGGGAACGAGCAGTACTTC.

The chain joins TRBV12-3 or TRBV12-4 to TRBJ1-1; tentative D call: TRBD1 (5 bases). V was clipped by 6 bases and J by 0 bases, with 8 bases between them. The CDR3 has 13 amino acids. The CDR3: CASSLQVNTEAFF. As DNA, the CDR3 is TGTGCCAGCAGCCTACAGGTGAACACTGAAGCTTTCTTT.

This clone was seen just once. V and J are TRBV28 and TRBJ2-1; 11 bases line up with TRBD2. The ends lost 7 bases at V and 8 bases at J; junction bases unmatched: 7. This CDR3 is built from 14 residues. Germline lookup yields CDR1 MDHEN and CDR2 SYDVKM. The CDR3 loop reads CASTPGLAVYEQFF. Here the CDR3 DNA reads TGTGCCAGCACACCGGGACTAGCGGTTTATGAGCAGTTCTTC.

The CDR3 is CAISGARETQYF. The CDR3 DNA sequence: TGTGCCATCAGTGGGGCTCGGGAGACCCAGTACTTC. V and J are TRBV10-3 and TRBJ2-5; D is unresolved. CDR3 length: 12 amino acids. V was trimmed by 4 bases and J by 5 bases, leaving 8 bases between them. The V gene's germline CDR1 is ENHRY and CDR2 SYGVKD.

In this sample, this clone turned up once. This CDR3 is CASLSRLPLDTQYF. The CDR3, as DNA: TGTGCCAGCCTTTCGCGACTTCCTCTAGATACGCAGTATTTT. The rearrangement uses TRBV18 and TRBJ2-3, with D unresolved. Deletions cut 8 bases from V and 5 bases from J, with 17 bases between. This CDR3 has 14 residues. The germline V gene encodes CDR1 KGHSH and CDR2 LQKENI.

The chain recombines TRBV5-1 with TRBJ2-3; 9 bases align to TRBD2. After removal of 6 bases from V and 4 bases from J, the junction contained 12 bases not matched to a gene. Per germline, CDR1 SGHRS and CDR2 YFSETQ. This CDR3 has 16 amino acids. DNA for the CDR3: TGCGCCAGCAACCTTGCCGGGACTAGCTTCTCAGATACGCAGTATTTT. It yields the protein CASNLAGTSFSDTQYF. The variable domain in full, completed from reference TRBV5-1 and TRBJ2-3, reads KAGVTQTPRYLIKTRGQQVTLSCSPISGHRSVSWYQQTPGQGLQFLFEYFSETQRNKGNFPGRFSGRQFSNSRSEMNVSTLELGDSALYLCASNLAGTSFSDTQYFGPGTRLTVL.

The chain employs TRBV7-9 and TRBJ2-3; D gene ambiguous. The germline CDR1 and CDR2 sequences are SEHNR and FQNEAQ (reference sequence). Trimming removed 5 bases from V and 0 bases from J, with 12 bases in between. The CDR3 covers 15 residues. The CDR3 protein is CASSPNRLSTDTQYF. CDR3 DNA: TGTGCCAGCAGCCCCAATCGACTTAGCACAGATACGCAGTATTTT.

This chain uses TRBV21-1 with TRBJ2-7; TRBD2 is the table's D call, not checked against the DNA. TRBV21-1 is recorded as a pseudogene. The CDR3 spans 19 residues. The CDR3 region has the DNA TGTGCCAGCAGACTAACTGTAGGGCCCTTAAGCGGGAGGGTCGACGAGCAGTACTTC. Translated: CASRLTVGPLSGRVDEQYF.

The chain recombines TRBV5-1 with TRBJ2-1, with a possible D match to TRBD1 (5 bases). CDR1 and CDR2 (germline): SGHRS, YFSETQ. Trimming took 0 bases from V and 6 from J, leaving 13 bases between them. There are 15 residues in the CDR3. Here the CDR3 DNA reads TGCGCCAGCAGCTTGGGAGATAGGGGTGGCAATGAGCAGTTCTTC. As protein: CASSLGDRGGNEQFF.

This clone was seen a single time. The rearrangement joins TRBV18 to TRBJ2-7, with D perhaps TRBD1 (5 bases). Germline values: CDR1 KGHSH, CDR2 LQKENI. This CDR3 spans 15 amino acids. Trimming shortened V by 3 bases and J by 0 bases, and 12 bases separated the two germline ends. The CDR3 sequence is CASSPEQDSSYEQYF. In DNA, the CDR3 is TGTGCCAGCTCACCCGAACAGGATAGCTCCTACGAGCAGTACTTC.

The rearrangement links TRBV9 to TRBJ1-2; D gene unclear. Between the trimmed V and J ends, which lost 3 bases and 8 bases, there was a span of 5 bases. The CDR3 spans 10 residues. In germline, CDR1 is SGDLS, CDR2 YYNGEE. The CDR3 protein is CASSGGGYTF. DNA of the CDR3: TGTGCCAGCAGCGGAGGAGGCTACACCTTC.

Only one count was recorded for this clone. V gene TRBV6-5 combines with J gene TRBJ1-1; D possibly corresponds to TRBD1 (6 bases). The CDR3 totals 13 residues. Deletions cut 4 bases from V and 7 bases from J, with 13 bases between. Germline assignment: CDR1 MNHEY and CDR2 SVGAGI. CDR3 sequence (DNA): TGTGCCAGCAGTTTTGGGACACATAGTGAAGCTTTCTTT. As protein: CASSFGTHSEAFF.

V gene TRBV5-4 combines with J gene TRBJ2-5; 12 bases are shared with TRBD2. Germline assignment: CDR1 SGHNT and CDR2 YYREEE (reference sequence). The J segment lost 1 base and the V segment lost 4 bases, leaving 5 bases of the junction unmatched. This CDR3 comprises 16 residues. The CDR3 DNA follows: TGTGCCAGCAGCCCCTCTAGCGGGGGGGCCCAAGAGACCCAGTACTTC. It encodes CASSPSSGGAQETQYF. The full variable domain, in which reference TRBV5-4 and TRBJ2-5 provide the parts outside the CDR3, is ETGVTQSPTHLIKTRGQQVTLRCSSQSGHNTVSWYQQALGQGPQFIFQYYREEENGRGNFPPRFSGLQFPNYSSELNVNALELDDSALYLCASSPSSGGAQETQYFGPGTRLLVL.

The chain uses TRBV10-3 and TRBJ2-1; 11 bases fit TRBD2. The germline V gene has CDR1 ENHRY and CDR2 SYGVKD. The CDR3 runs to 19 residues. V shed 5 bases and J 5 bases; nucleotides not matched to a gene: 17. The CDR3 bases are TGTGCCATCAGTTCCAGGATCTACAGTAGCGGGAGGGACCACAATGAGCAGTTCTTC. Translating it yields CAISSRIYSSGRDHNEQFF.

This chain uses TRBV9 with TRBJ1-1; a possible D gene is TRBD1 (6 bases). The CDR3 has 15 residues. From germline, CDR1 is SGDLS and CDR2 YYNGEE. V was pared by 0 bases and J by 0 bases, with 9 bases between. CDR3 loop: CASSVDGGMNTEAFF. The DNA for the CDR3 is TGTGCCAGCAGCGTAGATGGGGGCATGAACACTGAAGCTTTCTTT.